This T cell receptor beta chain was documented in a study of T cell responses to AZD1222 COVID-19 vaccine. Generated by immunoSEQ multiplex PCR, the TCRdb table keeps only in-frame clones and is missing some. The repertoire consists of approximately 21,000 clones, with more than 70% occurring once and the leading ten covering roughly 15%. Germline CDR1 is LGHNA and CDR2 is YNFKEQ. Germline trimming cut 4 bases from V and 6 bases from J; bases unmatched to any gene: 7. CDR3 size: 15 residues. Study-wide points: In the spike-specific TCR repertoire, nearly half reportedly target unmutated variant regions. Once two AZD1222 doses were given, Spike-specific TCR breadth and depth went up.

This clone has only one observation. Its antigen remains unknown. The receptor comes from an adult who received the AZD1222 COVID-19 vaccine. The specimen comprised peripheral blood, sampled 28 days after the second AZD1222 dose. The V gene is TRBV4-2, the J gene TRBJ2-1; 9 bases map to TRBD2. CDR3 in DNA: TGTGCCAGCAGCCTGAGGATAGCGGGAGTCAATGAGCAGTTCTTC. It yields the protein CASSLRIAGVNEQFF.